This T cell receptor (beta chain) was observed in a study of blood T cell repertoires in COVID-19. This clone was seen a handful of times. Using immunoSEQ multiplex PCR, the repertoire was profiled, and TCRdb retains in-frame clones only, with some absent. Seen here are more than 35,000 clones, about two thirds observed once, and the top ten hold less than 8%. The CDR3 is 13 amino acids. With V trimmed by 6 bases and J by 5 bases, 4 bases remained unmatched. Germline assignment: CDR1 SGHTA and CDR2 FQGNSA. Input material: peripheral blood. This chain links TRBV7-2 with TRBJ2-1; TRBD2 aligns across 7 bases. The receptor's source is an older man with acute or convalescent COVID-19. The CDR3 DNA reads as TGTGCCAGCAGACTAGCGAGCCACAATGAGCAGTTCTTC. Translating it yields CASRLASHNEQFF. Full variable domain (rest looked up from reference TRBV7-2 and TRBJ2-1): GAGVSQSPSNKVTEKGKDVELRCDPISGHTALYWYRQSLGQGLEFLIYFQGNSAPDKSGLPSDRFSAERTGGSVSTLTIQRTQQEDSAVYLCASRLASHNEQFFGPGTRLTVL.